The 5 T cell receptor beta chains reported below all come from one sample, sequenced in a study of beta chain features in type 1 diabetes. cDNA synthesis used the whole RNA isolate, giving expressed TCRB sequences. Profiled with immunoSEQ multiplex PCR; TCRdb holds only in-frame clones, not every one. The table lists fewer than 900,000 clones, about a sixth of them singletons. Sequencing was done on a sample of naive CD4+ T cells from blood. All receptors come from a woman aged 18-29 years in good health.

This clone was seen more than once but under ten times. Here the CDR3 reads CAIKQGSETQYF. The CDR3 DNA follows: TGTGCCATCAAACAGGGGTCAGAGACCCAGTACTTC. The genes are TRBV6-5 and TRBJ2-5, with 7 bases matching TRBD1. There are 12 residues in the CDR3. V shed 10 bases and J 4 bases; nucleotides not matched to a gene: 6. Germline assignment: CDR1 MNHEY and CDR2 SVGAGI.

This clone was seen a few times. J is TRBJ1-5 and V is TRBV28; D is uncertain. V lost 3 bases and J lost 5, with 8 bases in between. The germline gives CDR1 MDHEN, CDR2 SYDVKM. The CDR3 is made up of 13 amino acids. The DNA for the CDR3 is TGTGCCAGCAGTTTGGACGTTTATCAGCCCCAGCATTTT. Its translation is CASSLDVYQPQHF.

This clone was recorded a few times. The rearrangement joins TRBV4-2 to TRBJ2-1; D may be TRBD2 (5 bases). V shed 3 bases and J shed 4 bases, with 10 bases lying between them. The CDR3 covers 14 residues. Germline CDR1 LGHNA, CDR2 YNFKEQ. The CDR3 region is CASSQAREYNEQFF. The CDR3 DNA reads as TGTGCCAGCAGCCAGGCTAGGGAGTACAATGAGCAGTTCTTC.

This clone came up a few times. The V gene is TRBV19, the J gene TRBJ2-3; D gene uncertain. Germline CDR1 reads LNHDA; CDR2 reads SQIVND (reference sequence). V was shortened by 6 bases and J by 1 base, with 8 bases between the two germline ends. CDR3 length: 13 amino acids. The CDR3 region is CASRSEGTDTQYF. DNA of the CDR3: TGTGCCAGTAGGAGCGAGGGCACAGATACGCAGTATTTT.

The V call is TRBV27, the J call TRBJ2-3; possibly TRBD2 for D (6 bases). V lost 10 bases to trimming and J lost 6 bases, with 14 bases between them. Germline V gene sequence: CDR1 MNHEY, CDR2 SMNVEV (reference sequence). The CDR3 is made up of 12 amino acids. CDR3 bases: TGTGCCACCTGGAGGGGTCGGGATACGCAGTATTTT. As protein: CATWRGRDTQYF.